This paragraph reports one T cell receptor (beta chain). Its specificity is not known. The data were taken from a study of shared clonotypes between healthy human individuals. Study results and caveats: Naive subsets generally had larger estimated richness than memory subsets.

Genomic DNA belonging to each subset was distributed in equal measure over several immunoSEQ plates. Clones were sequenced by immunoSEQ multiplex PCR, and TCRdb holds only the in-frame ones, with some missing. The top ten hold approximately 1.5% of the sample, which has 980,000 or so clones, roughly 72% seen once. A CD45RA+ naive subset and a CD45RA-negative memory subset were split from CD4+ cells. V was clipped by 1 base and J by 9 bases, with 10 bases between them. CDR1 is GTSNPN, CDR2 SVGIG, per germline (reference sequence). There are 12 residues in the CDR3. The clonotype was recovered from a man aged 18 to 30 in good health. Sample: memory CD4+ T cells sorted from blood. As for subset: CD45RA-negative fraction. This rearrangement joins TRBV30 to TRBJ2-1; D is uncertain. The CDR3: CAWSAQWGEQFF. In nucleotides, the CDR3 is TGTGCCTGGAGTGCCCAGTGGGGTGAGCAGTTCTTC.